The 25 T cell receptor beta chains in this list originate from one sample, sequenced in a study of blood T cell repertoires in COVID-19. Here immunoSEQ multiplex PCR was the method, and the copy in TCRdb shows in-frame clones only, minus some. The sample holds some 300,000 clones, approximately 88% seen once. The sequenced sample was PBMCs or T cells enriched from blood (not recorded which). These receptors originate from a middle-aged woman who had recovered from COVID-19.

This chain connects TRBV4-2 to TRBJ2-7; 12 positions agree with TRBD2. Germline CDR1 and CDR2: LGHNA and YNFKEQ. The CDR3 covers 15 residues. J lost 3 bases, V lost 4 bases, and 4 bases had no gene match. CDR3 bases: TGTGCCAGCAGCCCCGGACTAGCGGGGTTCTACGAGCAGTACTTC. Its protein is CASSPGLAGFYEQYF.

The chain is built from TRBV5-4 and TRBJ1-2, with D perhaps TRBD1 (5 bases). Germline-derived CDR1 and CDR2 are SGHNT and YYREEE (reference sequence). The CDR3 consists of 15 residues. V was shortened by 1 base and J by 0 bases, with 10 bases between the two germline ends. The CDR3 is CASSLKRGSNYGYTF. The CDR3, as DNA: TGTGCCAGCAGCTTGAAAAGGGGTTCTAACTATGGCTACACCTTC. Full variable domain (remainder filled in from reference TRBV5-4 and TRBJ1-2): ETGVTQSPTHLIKTRGQQVTLRCSSQSGHNTVSWYQQALGQGPQFIFQYYREEENGRGNFPPRFSGLQFPNYSSELNVNALELDDSALYLCASSLKRGSNYGYTFGSGTRLTVV.

The chain links TRBV19 to TRBJ1-2, with 9 bases matching TRBD1. Unmatched junction bases numbered 10, after V lost 1 base and J lost 7 bases. CDR1 and CDR2 from the germline V gene are LNHDA and SQIVND (reference sequence). The CDR3 loop spans 16 amino acids. This CDR3 is CASSIAPLTGGSGYTF. For the CDR3, the DNA is TGTGCCAGTAGTATAGCCCCTCTAACAGGGGGCAGTGGCTACACCTTC.

V is TRBV25-1 and J is TRBJ1-1; 7 bases line up with TRBD1. The trim removed 0 bases at V and 5 bases at J, leaving 15 bases unmatched. This CDR3 spans 18 amino acids. Germline values: CDR1 MGHDK, CDR2 SYGVNS. Written as DNA, the CDR3 is TGTGCCAGCAGTGAATATAAAAAGCACAGGGGAGAAAGTACTGAAGCTTTCTTT. Residues: CASSEYKKHRGESTEAFF.

This chain links TRBV29-1 with TRBJ1-2; TRBD1 matches 8 bases. CDR1 is SQVTM and CDR2 is ANQGSEA in the germline V gene. This CDR3 is built from 15 residues. With 1 base clipped from V and 8 bases from J, the junction kept 12 bases outside the gene matches. CDR3 coding DNA: TGCAGCGTTGAAGTCCCCGCCGGCCAGGGGGCCGGCTACACCTTC. This codes for CSVEVPAGQGAGYTF.

This chain joins TRBV5-5 and TRBJ1-2; D is ambiguous. The CDR3 is 13 amino acids. V was cut by 2 bases and J by 2 bases, with 7 bases left in between. Germline assignment: CDR1 SGHKS and CDR2 YYEKEE (reference sequence). The CDR3: CASSFSSNYGYTF. CDR3 nucleotide sequence: TGTGCCAGCAGCTTTAGCAGCAACTATGGCTACACCTTC.

This chain uses TRBV5-1 with TRBJ2-2; D call uncertain. Germline values: CDR1 SGHRS, CDR2 YFSETQ. The length of the CDR3 is 14 residues. The germline V and J ends were trimmed by 0 bases and 4 bases, with 7 bases remaining between them. The CDR3 loop is CASSLDAATGELFF. The CDR3 nucleotides are TGCGCCAGCAGCTTGGATGCGGCCACCGGGGAGCTGTTTTTT.

The rearrangement links TRBV5-6 to TRBJ2-7; 10 nucleotides align to TRBD1. Germline loops: CDR1 SGHDT, CDR2 YYEEEE. This CDR3 comprises 13 residues. The trim removed 4 bases at V and 6 bases at J, leaving 4 bases unmatched. CDR3 amino acids: CASSTDRGSEQYF. CDR3 coding DNA: TGTGCCAGCAGCACGGACAGGGGGAGCGAGCAGTACTTC.

CDR3 in amino acids: CASSLIEEISNTGELFF. CDR3 coding DNA: TGTGCCAGCAGCTTGATTGAGGAAATATCGAACACCGGGGAGCTGTTTTTT. This chain connects TRBV5-6 to TRBJ2-2; D is unresolved. The CDR3 spans 17 residues. Germline CDR1 reads SGHDT; CDR2 reads YYEEEE. Deletions cut 1 base from V and 0 bases from J, with 13 bases between.

V and J are TRBV5-1 and TRBJ2-1; weak D call: TRBD2 (5 bases). There are 15 residues in the CDR3. V lost 2 bases and J lost 1, with 10 bases in between. Germline V gives CDR1 SGHRS, CDR2 YFSETQ. The CDR3 DNA is TGCGCCAGCAGCTTCGGAGGAGGTTCCTACAATGAGCAGTTCTTC. It yields the protein CASSFGGGSYNEQFF. The full variable domain, its missing parts supplied by reference TRBV5-1 and TRBJ2-1, is KAGVTQTPRYLIKTRGQQVTLSCSPISGHRSVSWYQQTPGQGLQFLFEYFSETQRNKGNFPGRFSGRQFSNSRSEMNVSTLELGDSALYLCASSFGGGSYNEQFFGPGTRLTVL.

The chain has TRBV19 and TRBJ2-3; TRBD2 is a possible D gene (5 bases). This CDR3 has 14 residues. CDR1 and CDR2 from the germline V gene are LNHDA and SQIVND (reference sequence). The ends were cut back, 7 bases at V and 3 bases at J, with 14 bases in the middle. The CDR3 DNA reads as TGTGCCAGTATGCGAGTCGGGAAGACAGATACGCAGTATTTT. Protein sequence: CASMRVGKTDTQYF.

V gene TRBV7-8 combines with J gene TRBJ1-2, with 8 nucleotides matching TRBD1. This CDR3 spans 15 amino acids. Germline CDR1 SGHVS, CDR2 FQNEAQ. Trimming removed 1 base from V and 4 bases from J; junction bases left unmatched: 5. The CDR3 loop reads CASSLVGRGLYGYTF. The CDR3 nucleotides are TGTGCCAGCAGCTTAGTGGGCAGGGGGCTCTATGGCTACACCTTC.

The chain recombines TRBV30 with TRBJ1-1; a weak D match, TRBD1 (5 bases). Per the germline V gene, CDR1 is GTSNPN and CDR2 is SVGIG (reference sequence). Trimming stripped 1 base from V and 3 bases from J, with 9 bases between. This CDR3 comprises 13 residues. CDR3 loop: CAWSGQLHTEAFF. In DNA form, the CDR3 reads TGTGCCTGGAGTGGACAGTTACACACTGAAGCTTTCTTT.

V gene TRBV2 combines with J gene TRBJ2-3, with 12 nucleotides matching TRBD2. Germline V gives CDR1 SNHLY, CDR2 FYNNEI. The junction had 1 base not matched to a gene; V was cut back by 4 bases and J by 5 bases. The CDR3 covers 14 residues. DNA for the CDR3: TGTGCCAGCAGTGGACTAGCGGGGGAAGATACGCAGTATTTT. It encodes CASSGLAGEDTQYF.

The genes are TRBV27 and TRBJ2-6; 8 bases agree with TRBD1. The CDR3 covers 18 residues. Germline values: CDR1 MNHEY, CDR2 SMNVEV (reference sequence). The ends lost 3 bases at V and 0 bases at J; junction bases unmatched: 7. CDR3 loop: CASSFRGQVYSGANVLTF. CDR3 coding DNA: TGTGCCAGCAGTTTTCGGGGACAGGTTTACTCTGGGGCCAACGTCCTGACTTTC.

The chain recombines TRBV2 with TRBJ1-6, with D unclear. CDR3 length: 15 residues. The germline V and J ends were trimmed by 4 bases and 2 bases, with 9 bases remaining between them. Germline values: CDR1 SNHLY, CDR2 FYNNEI. The CDR3 protein is CASSVQPTYNSPLHF. CDR3 coding DNA: TGTGCCAGCAGTGTACAACCGACCTATAATTCACCCCTCCACTTT.

The genes are TRBV9 and TRBJ1-1, with D maybe TRBD1 (6 bases). This CDR3 contains 16 residues. Trimming shortened V by 4 bases and J by 5 bases, and 21 bases separated the two germline ends. CDR1 is SGDLS, CDR2 YYNGEE, per germline. The CDR3: CASSPLGGRGRTEAFF. The CDR3 DNA reads as TGTGCCAGCAGCCCCCTGGGGGGGCGCGGGCGGACTGAAGCTTTCTTT.

This chain uses TRBV19 with TRBJ2-1; the match to TRBD2 covers 9 bases. The CDR3 totals 16 residues. With 5 bases clipped from V and 7 bases from J, the junction kept 12 bases outside the gene matches. Germline V CDR1 and CDR2: LNHDA, SQIVND (reference sequence). The CDR3 here is CASSLLGGRAWNEQFF. The CDR3 region has the DNA TGTGCCAGTAGTCTCCTGGGCGGGAGGGCCTGGAATGAGCAGTTCTTC.

The sample holds one count of this clone. V usage is TRBV7-8 and J usage is TRBJ2-3, with 7 bases identical to TRBD2. CDR3 length equals 15 residues. Germline CDR1 SGHVS, CDR2 FQNEAQ. J gave up 2 bases and V 1 base, and 3 bases lay outside the gene matches. The CDR3 sequence: CASSLVAGDTDTQYF. The CDR3 coding sequence is TGTGCCAGCAGCTTAGTTGCGGGGGACACAGATACGCAGTATTTT.

The chain has TRBV5-1 and TRBJ1-3; D is perhaps TRBD1 (5 bases). The V and J ends lost 7 bases and 2 bases respectively, with 10 bases between them. The CDR3 sequence is 13 residues long. Per the germline V gene, CDR1 is SGHRS and CDR2 is YFSETQ. The chain's CDR3 is CASREGPGNTIYF. The DNA for the CDR3 is TGCGCCAGCCGGGAGGGGCCTGGAAACACCATATATTTT.

CDR3 loop: CASSRQGGRNEQFF. The DNA of the CDR3 is TGTGCCAGCAGTCGACAGGGGGGAAGGAATGAGCAGTTCTTC. This rearrangement joins TRBV6-5 to TRBJ2-1, with 9 bases identical to TRBD1. V was pared by 5 bases and J by 7 bases, with 6 bases of the junction left unmatched. The length of the CDR3 is 14 residues. Looked up from germline, CDR1 is MNHEY and CDR2 is SVGAGI.

Remarks on this clone: Different DNA sequences within this sample yield the same CDR3. J is TRBJ2-4 and V is TRBV2, with D possibly being TRBD1 or TRBD2 (5 bases each). The CDR3 loop spans 14 amino acids. Per the germline V gene, CDR1 is SNHLY and CDR2 is FYNNEI. Trimming pared 8 bases from V and 4 bases from J, leaving 15 bases between. The CDR3 sequence: CASGGRQSKNIQYF. DNA for the CDR3: TGTGCCAGCGGTGGGAGACAGTCGAAAAACATTCAGTACTTC.

The V and J genes are TRBV19 and TRBJ1-1, with TRBD1 identical over 8 bases. V was pared by 8 bases and J by 4 bases, with 12 bases of the junction left unmatched. The CDR3 sequence is 15 residues long. The germline V gene encodes CDR1 LNHDA and CDR2 SQIVND (reference sequence). CDR3 loop: CASPGQGSGSTEAFF. The CDR3 nucleotides read TGTGCCAGTCCCGGACAGGGAAGCGGAAGCACTGAAGCTTTCTTT.

This clone has a single count. The rearrangement links TRBV6-2 or TRBV6-3 to TRBJ1-1; 10 bases match TRBD1. This CDR3 spans 14 amino acids. Germline CDR1 is MNHEY and CDR2 is SVGEGT. V lost 6 bases and J lost 8; bases outside the gene matches: 9. As DNA, the CDR3 is TGTGCCAGCAGCACAGACAGGGGGCAACTGGAAGCTTTCTTT. The encoded protein is CASSTDRGQLEAFF.

The chain is built from TRBV29-1 and TRBJ2-5; a possible D gene is TRBD2 (5 bases). Germline CDR1 is SQVTM and CDR2 is ANQGSEA. The V and J ends lost 7 bases and 4 bases respectively, with 13 bases between them. This CDR3 comprises 12 residues. This CDR3 reads CSALTGGETQYF. For the CDR3, the DNA is TGCAGCGCCCTGACCGGAGGAGAGACCCAGTACTTC.